The 28 T cell receptor beta chains in this list originate from one sample, sequenced in a study of T cell repertoires in cytomegalovirus infection. Each CDR3 protein gets one entry after TCRdb re-called the reads with MiXCR. The sample has about 340,000 distinct CDR3 sequences; under 35% are singletons. These receptors' antigens are unknown. Sequences were derived from cultured PBMCs, sampled from culture after CMV antigen stimulation. These receptors came from a human donor in good health (CMV status not recorded). Some clones in this sample may be carry-over from other donors' samples.

This clonotype was counted many times. This chain uses TRBV4-1 with TRBJ2-7; 7 bases fit TRBD2. Germline-derived CDR1 and CDR2 are MGHRA and YSYEKL. The CDR3 runs 15 residues. Unmatched junction bases numbered 4, after V lost 0 bases and J lost 2 bases. For the CDR3, the DNA is TGCGCCAGCAGCCAAGACCCGGGAGGCACCTACGAGCAGTACTTC. The encoded protein is CASSQDPGGTYEQYF.

V and J are TRBV6-6 and TRBJ2-3; TRBD2 matches at 13 bases. The CDR3 extends over 16 amino acids. Germline-derived CDR1 and CDR2 are MNHNY and SVGAGI (reference sequence). V shed 10 bases and J 3 bases; nucleotides not matched to a gene: 10. The CDR3, as DNA: TGTGCCACGCCGCGGACTAGCGGGAGTGTTACAGATACGCAGTATTTT. Protein product: CATPRTSGSVTDTQYF.

This clonotype has ten or more counts. The V call is TRBV2, the J call TRBJ1-5; possibly TRBD1 for D (5 bases). The length of the CDR3 is 15 residues. The V end was cut by 6 bases, the J end by 1 base, with 13 bases between. The germline V gene encodes CDR1 SNHLY and CDR2 FYNNEI. CDR3 bases: TGTGCCAGCAGGCCCGGGACGGCGAGCAATCAGCCCCAGCATTTT. It encodes CASRPGTASNQPQHF. The whole variable domain, filled in from reference TRBV2 and TRBJ1-5, reads EPEVTQTPSHQVTQMGQEVILRCVPISNHLYFYWYRQILGQKVEFLVSFYNNEISEKSEIFDDQFSVERPDGSNFTLKIRSTKLEDSAMYFCASRPGTASNQPQHFGDGTRLSIL.

This clonotype appeared a few times. V usage is TRBV18 and J usage is TRBJ2-1; TRBD2 aligns across 14 bases. This CDR3 spans 22 amino acids. Looked up from germline, CDR1 is KGHSH and CDR2 is LQKENI. After removal of 6 bases from V and 7 bases from J, the junction contained 26 bases not matched to a gene. Here the CDR3 DNA reads TGTGCCAGCTCTTCCGGGACAAAATCTAGGACTAGCGGGAGGACGGCCTGGAATGAGCAGTTCTTC. It translates to CASSSGTKSRTSGRTAWNEQFF. The variable domain in full, completed from reference TRBV18 and TRBJ2-1, reads NAGVMQNPRHLVRRRGQEARLRCSPMKGHSHVYWYRQLPEEGLKFMVYLQKENIIDESGMPKERFSAEFPKEGPSILRIQQVVRGDSAAYFCASSSGTKSRTSGRTAWNEQFFGPGTRLTVL.

This clonotype was detected ten times or more. This chain connects TRBV7-2 to TRBJ2-1; TRBD2 matches at 9 bases. Germline assignment: CDR1 SGHTA and CDR2 FQGNSA. V shed 5 bases and J 4 bases; nucleotides not matched to a gene: 15. This CDR3 spans 18 amino acids. CDR3 DNA sequence: TGTGCCAGCAGCCCCCCCTCTGGACGAGCGGGGGGTTACAATGAGCAGTTCTTC. Its protein is CASSPPSGRAGGYNEQFF.

This clonotype has a handful of counts. This chain connects TRBV27 to TRBJ1-4; D possibly corresponds to TRBD1 (6 bases). The CDR3 has 13 residues. V was cut by 6 bases and J by 7 bases, with 12 bases left in between. In germline, CDR1 is MNHEY, CDR2 SMNVEV (reference sequence). CDR3 nucleotide sequence: TGTGCCAGCAGCCGTCAGGGGAGTGAAAAACTGTTTTTT. This translates into CASSRQGSEKLFF.

This clonotype was seen repeatedly, ten times or more. This chain uses TRBV12-3 or TRBV12-4 with TRBJ2-6; TRBD2 matches at 11 bases. This CDR3 contains 19 residues. Germline trimming cut 5 bases from V and 0 bases from J; bases unmatched to any gene: 9. CDR3 sequence reads: CASSPSVAGGISGANVLTF. The CDR3 bases are TGTGCCAGCAGTCCCTCAGTAGCGGGGGGGATCTCTGGGGCCAACGTCCTGACTTTC.

The chain employs TRBV24-1 and TRBJ1-1; no clear D. This CDR3 contains 14 residues. CDR1 is KGHDR, CDR2 SFDVKD, per germline. Trimming removed 8 bases from V and 3 bases from J, with 15 bases in between. The CDR3 loop is CATTSSSSDTEAFF. CDR3 sequence (DNA): TGTGCCACCACCTCCTCCAGCTCGGACACTGAAGCTTTCTTT.

Only a few counts were recorded for this clonotype. The V call is TRBV7-9, the J call TRBJ2-5; D may correspond to TRBD1 or TRBD2 (6 bases each). This CDR3 comprises 16 residues. V was cut by 6 bases and J by 2 bases, with 19 bases left in between. Germline V lookup: CDR1 SEHNR, CDR2 FQNEAQ (reference sequence). CDR3: CASRRGDNLLQETQYF. CDR3 coding DNA: TGTGCCAGCAGGAGGGGGGACAACCTCCTTCAAGAGACCCAGTACTTC. Complete variable domain (other parts from reference TRBV7-9 and TRBJ2-5): DTGVSQNPRHKITKRGQNVTFRCDPISEHNRLYWYRQTLGQGPEFLTYFQNEAQLEKSRLLSDRFSAERPKGSFSTLEIQRTEQGDSAMYLCASRRGDNLLQETQYFGPGTRLLVL.

The chain has TRBV2 and TRBJ1-2, with unresolved D. The length of the CDR3 is 11 residues. Germline V gene lookup returns CDR1 SNHLY and CDR2 FYNNEI. In nucleotides, the CDR3 is TGTGCGCCAGACGGACCGGATGGCTACACCTTC. It yields the protein CAPDGPDGYTF.

The chain links TRBV10-3 to TRBJ2-7; 12 nucleotides align to TRBD2. The ends lost 10 bases at V and 5 bases at J; junction bases unmatched: 9. There are 14 residues in the CDR3. Germline values: CDR1 ENHRY, CDR2 SYGVKD. Here the CDR3 DNA reads TGTGCCACCCTACTAGCGGGAGGCTTGAACGAGCAGTACTTC. This encodes CATLLAGGLNEQYF.

The rearrangement links TRBV7-2 to TRBJ1-3; D is ambiguous. The CDR3 length is 15 residues. V was shortened by 4 bases and J by 0 bases, with 10 bases between the two germline ends. Germline CDR1 and CDR2: SGHTA and FQGNSA. Here the CDR3 reads CASSSIRASGNTIYF. As DNA, the CDR3 is TGTGCCAGCAGCTCAATAAGGGCCTCTGGAAACACCATATATTTT.

The gene calls are TRBV13 and TRBJ1-4; no clear D gene. V dropped 3 bases and J dropped 5 bases, with 10 bases sitting between them. The CDR3 runs to 14 residues. Germline CDR1 reads PRHDT; CDR2 reads FYEKMQ (reference sequence). CDR3 sequence reads: CASSFSGANEKLFF. Written as DNA, the CDR3 is TGTGCCAGCAGCTTCTCAGGCGCAAATGAAAAACTGTTTTTT.

There are many counts of this clonotype. This chain links TRBV6-1 with TRBJ2-7, with TRBD1 matching 9 bases. The CDR3 loop spans 14 amino acids. Germline V lookup: CDR1 MNHNS, CDR2 SASEGT. V trimming: 4 bases; J trimming: 2 bases; junction bases outside the gene matches: 3. This CDR3 is CASSGGTGPYEQYF. The CDR3 region has the DNA TGTGCCAGCAGTGGGGGGACAGGGCCCTACGAGCAGTACTTC.

This clonotype was found a few times. The chain recombines TRBV28 with TRBJ2-3; 16 bases align to TRBD2. The CDR3 has 18 residues. Trimming took 4 bases from V and 5 from J; bases not matched to a gene: 9. Germline V gives CDR1 MDHEN, CDR2 SYDVKM. Here the CDR3 reads CASSSPPGTSGRGDTQYF. DNA for the CDR3: TGTGCCAGCAGTTCACCCCCCGGGACTAGCGGGAGGGGAGATACGCAGTATTTT.

The gene calls are TRBV6-2 or TRBV6-3 and TRBJ2-7, with TRBD1 identical over 9 bases. There are 15 residues in the CDR3. Germline assignment: CDR1 MNHEY and CDR2 SVGEGT. V lost 7 bases, J lost 1 base, and 8 bases stayed unmatched. DNA for the CDR3: TGTGCCAGCACCTCTCCCGGGACAGGGTCCTACGAGCAGTACTTC. It codes for CASTSPGTGSYEQYF.

This clonotype was seen ten or more times. The genes are TRBV6-2 or TRBV6-3 and TRBJ1-2; no clear D. There are 14 residues in the CDR3. Per germline, CDR1 MNHEY and CDR2 SVGEGT. Trimming removed 2 bases from V and 4 bases from J, with 11 bases in between. CDR3 protein: CASSYGPRSYGYTF. DNA of the CDR3: TGTGCCAGCAGTTACGGCCCCCGCAGCTATGGCTACACCTTC.

V is TRBV7-8 and J is TRBJ1-2; D may be TRBD1 (6 bases). V was shortened by 3 bases and J by 5 bases, with 16 bases between the two germline ends. The germline gives CDR1 SGHVS, CDR2 FQNEAQ. The CDR3 is 15 amino acids. CDR3 loop: CASSFIPRGTYGYTF. The CDR3, as DNA: TGTGCCAGCAGCTTTATTCCTAGGGGGACTTATGGCTACACCTTC.

This clonotype was recorded a few times. The chain has TRBV4-1 and TRBJ1-4; D is unresolved. The CDR3 is 15 amino acids. The germline gives CDR1 MGHRA, CDR2 YSYEKL. V lost 0 bases to trimming and J lost 1 base, with 6 bases between them. The CDR3 spells CASSQDYETNEKLFF. The CDR3 DNA reads TGCGCCAGCAGCCAAGATTACGAAACTAATGAAAAACTGTTTTTT.

This chain joins TRBV24-1 and TRBJ2-1; D ambiguous. Germline assignment: CDR1 KGHDR and CDR2 SFDVKD. The CDR3 totals 13 residues. V was shortened by 4 bases and J by 5 bases, with 8 bases between the two germline ends. The chain's CDR3 is CATSDRNDNEQFF. CDR3 nucleotides: TGTGCCACCAGTGACCGCAATGACAATGAGCAGTTCTTC.

At least ten counts were recorded for this clonotype. The chain has TRBV2 and TRBJ2-1; D assignment may be TRBD1 or TRBD2 (5 bases each). The V end was cut by 2 bases, the J end by 1 base, with 12 bases between. The CDR3 is 16 amino acids. Germline values: CDR1 SNHLY, CDR2 FYNNEI. CDR3 sequence (DNA): TGTGCCAGCAGTGAATCGGGGCCATGGTCCTACAATGAGCAGTTCTTC. Protein sequence: CASSESGPWSYNEQFF.

This clonotype came up a few times. The chain combines TRBV11-2 with TRBJ1-1; no firm D call. This CDR3 has 16 amino acids. Germline-derived CDR1 and CDR2 are SGHAT and FQNNGV. Trimming took off 5 bases at V and 2 bases at J, with 18 bases between the two ends. Here the CDR3 DNA reads TGTGCCAGCAGCCCGCGAGCTGGGCAGTCTAACACTGAAGCTTTCTTT. Translating it yields CASSPRAGQSNTEAFF.

This chain connects TRBV6-6 to TRBJ2-7; D is tentatively TRBD1 or TRBD2 (8 bases each). The CDR3 length is 16 residues. Trimming cost V 0 bases and J 4 bases, with 16 bases left between them. Germline V lookup: CDR1 MNHNY, CDR2 SVGAGI (reference sequence). CDR3 amino acids: CASSYSGGDRSYEQYF. CDR3 nucleotide sequence: TGTGCCAGCAGTTACTCCGGGGGGGACAGGAGTTACGAGCAGTACTTC.

The V call is TRBV6-6, the J call TRBJ2-7; D may match TRBD1 or TRBD2 (5 bases each). This CDR3 region has 16 residues. V lost 4 bases to trimming and J lost 3 bases, with 19 bases between them. Germline CDR1 is MNHNY and CDR2 is SVGAGI (reference sequence). The CDR3 here is CASSSPSGTLSYEQYF. The CDR3 nucleotides are TGTGCCAGCAGTTCCCCCTCCGGGACCCTGAGCTACGAGCAGTACTTC.

This clonotype was observed at least ten times. The gene calls are TRBV15 and TRBJ1-1; no firm D call. Germline loops: CDR1 LNHNV, CDR2 YYDKDF (reference sequence). This CDR3 region has 13 residues. V was shortened by 2 bases and J by 4 bases, with 8 bases between the two germline ends. The CDR3 here is CATSRLEGTEAFF. For the CDR3, the DNA is TGTGCCACCAGCAGACTAGAGGGCACTGAAGCTTTCTTT.

In this sample, this clonotype turned up a few times. The rearrangement uses TRBV7-9 and TRBJ2-1; D gene uncertain. The V end was cut by 1 base, the J end by 13 bases, with 8 bases between. Germline V gene lookup returns CDR1 SEHNR and CDR2 FQNEAQ (reference sequence). The CDR3 runs 11 residues. The CDR3: CASSLGQAQFF. CDR3 coding DNA: TGTGCCAGCAGCTTAGGGCAGGCTCAGTTCTTC.

The V and J genes are TRBV3-1 and TRBJ2-3; D may be TRBD1 (6 bases). V was clipped by 4 bases and J by 2 bases, with 7 bases between them. Germline-derived CDR1 and CDR2 are LGHDT and YNNKEL (reference sequence). The CDR3 consists of 13 residues. The CDR3 here is CASSRQDTDTQYF. Written as DNA, the CDR3 is TGTGCCAGCAGCCGACAGGACACAGATACGCAGTATTTT.

This clonotype was seen only a few times. V usage is TRBV9 and J usage is TRBJ1-2; the D gene is possibly TRBD1 (5 bases). This CDR3 comprises 15 residues. The V gene's germline CDR1 is SGDLS and CDR2 YYNGEE. The ends were cut back, 3 bases at V and 7 bases at J, with 19 bases in the middle. The CDR3: CASSAQGFGASGYTF. The CDR3 DNA reads as TGTGCCAGCAGCGCTCAGGGATTTGGGGCGTCTGGCTACACCTTC.